The 30 T cell receptor beta chains in this list originate from one sample, sequenced in a study of T cells expressing NK-cell markers. TCRdb reworked the 5' RACE reads into one entry per CDR3 protein, no DNA. This sample's clone table lists 350,000 to 400,000 distinct CDR3 sequences. Material for sequencing was blood T cells: a sorted CD56 or NKG2C T cell subset, CD4+ or CD8+ T cells, or bulk PBMC T cells (not recorded which). These receptor sequences come from a woman between 45 and 65 years old in good health.

The genes are TRBV12-3 or TRBV12-4 and TRBJ1-1; TCRdb picks TRBD1, but there is no DNA to check that call. CDR3 size: 13 residues. The CDR3: CASTTDSGTEAFF.

The chain couples TRBV7-8 to TRBJ2-7; TCRdb calls TRBD2, which cannot be checked without DNA. This CDR3 region has 16 residues. Germline V gives CDR1 SGHVS, CDR2 FQNEAQ. The CDR3 sequence is CASSLNLAGEDYEQYF. The variable domain in full, completed from reference TRBV7-8 and TRBJ2-7, reads GAGVSQSPRYKVAKRGQDVALRCDPISGHVSLFWYQQALGQGPEFLTYFQNEAQLDKSGLPSDRFFAERPEGSVSTLKIQRTQQEDSAVYLCASSLNLAGEDYEQYFGPGTRLTVT.

CDR3 sequence reads: CSVAGKEGSGAEAFF. The chain combines TRBV29-1 with TRBJ1-1; the D gene TCRdb calls, TRBD1, cannot be checked with no DNA. In germline, CDR1 is SQVTM, CDR2 ANQGSEA. The CDR3 spans 15 residues.

The J gene is TRBJ2-3, the V gene TRBV7-9; TCRdb's D call, TRBD2, is unchecked because there is no DNA. The CDR3 loop spans 15 amino acids. Looked up from germline, CDR1 is SEHNR and CDR2 is FQNEAQ (reference sequence). The CDR3 loop is CASSPLVRVTDTQYF.

This chain joins TRBV4-2 and TRBJ1-5; TCRdb gives TRBD1 as the D gene, but with no DNA this cannot be confirmed. Germline loops: CDR1 LGHNA, CDR2 YNFKEQ. The CDR3 extends over 12 amino acids. The chain's CDR3 is CASRKGEQPQHF.

This sequence joins TRBV12-5 and TRBJ2-7; TCRdb names TRBD2, which stays unverified in the absence of DNA. The CDR3 consists of 16 residues. Germline loops: CDR1 LGHNT, CDR2 FRNRAP. The CDR3 loop is CASVEGPLAGVHEQYF.

The chain couples TRBV29-1 to TRBJ2-1; there is no DNA to check the TCRdb D call of TRBD1. Per the germline V gene, CDR1 is SQVTM and CDR2 is ANQGSEA. This CDR3 comprises 16 residues. CDR3 loop: CSVLTTRQGFSSEQFF.

J is TRBJ2-3 and V is TRBV3-1. Per germline, CDR1 LGHDT and CDR2 YNNKEL (reference sequence). The CDR3 runs 14 residues. The CDR3 loop is CASSLEVPTDTQYF.

The chain recombines TRBV6-1 with TRBJ2-7; the D call of TRBD2 rests on TCRdb alone, since no DNA is present to check it. CDR1 and CDR2 (germline): MNHNS, SASEGT. The CDR3 is 17 residues long. The CDR3 sequence is CASIQREARPSSYEQYF.

V and J are TRBV12-3 or TRBV12-4 and TRBJ2-7; with no DNA, the TCRdb D assignment of TRBD1 cannot be verified. CDR3 length: 14 amino acids. The CDR3 sequence is CASSLGGDRDEQYF.

V usage is TRBV30 and J usage is TRBJ2-1; without DNA, the TCRdb call of TRBD1 cannot be checked. CDR3 length equals 15 residues. Germline V lookup: CDR1 GTSNPN, CDR2 SVGIG (reference sequence). This CDR3 is CAWRGRLGRSEGQFF.

The gene calls are TRBV7-2 and TRBJ2-3; checking the TCRdb D call of TRBD2 is not possible without DNA. CDR3 length equals 14 residues. The germline V gene has CDR1 SGHTA and CDR2 FQGNSA. CDR3 sequence: CASSLGRETDTQYF.

The chain links TRBV10-3 to TRBJ2-3; TCRdb's D call, TRBD2, is unchecked because there is no DNA. Germline V gene lookup returns CDR1 ENHRY and CDR2 SYGVKD. CDR3 length equals 15 residues. The CDR3 spells CAIRVLATSTDTQYF.

V is TRBV5-6 and J is TRBJ2-3; TCRdb gives TRBD2 as the D gene, but with no DNA this cannot be confirmed. The CDR3 has 16 amino acids. Germline V CDR1 and CDR2: SGHDT, YYEEEE. CDR3 loop: CASSPWGTSGTDTQYF. The full variable domain, its missing parts supplied by reference TRBV5-6 and TRBJ2-3, is DAGVTQSPTHLIKTRGQQVTLRCSPKSGHDTVSWYQQALGQGPQFIFQYYEEEERQRGNFPDRFSGHQFPNYSSELNVNALLLGDSALYLCASSPWGTSGTDTQYFGPGTRLTVL.

The V call is TRBV20-1, the J call TRBJ1-5; the TRBD1 assignment by TCRdb is unverifiable without DNA. CDR1 and CDR2 (germline): DFQATT, SNEGSKA (reference sequence). The CDR3 spans 15 residues. The chain's CDR3 is CSAGGQGSVNQPQHF.

This chain connects TRBV21-1 to TRBJ1-2; TCRdb's D gene call, TRBD1, goes unchecked for lack of DNA. TRBV21-1 is an annotated pseudogene. The length of the CDR3 is 15 residues. The CDR3 here is CASSPPPGTDYGYTF.

CDR3: CASSRSLGNQPQHF. The V call is TRBV3-1, the J call TRBJ1-5. The CDR3 is 14 amino acids. Germline V gene lookup returns CDR1 LGHDT and CDR2 YNNKEL (reference sequence).

The V gene is TRBV2, the J gene TRBJ2-3. This CDR3 region has 15 residues. Germline CDR1 and CDR2: SNHLY and FYNNEI. The CDR3 loop is CASKDSTRATDTQYF. The complete variable domain, with remaining parts taken from reference TRBV2 and TRBJ2-3, reads EPEVTQTPSHQVTQMGQEVILRCVPISNHLYFYWYRQILGQKVEFLVSFYNNEISEKSEIFDDQFSVERPDGSNFTLKIRSTKLEDSAMYFCASKDSTRATDTQYFGPGTRLTVL.

The J gene is TRBJ1-1, the V gene TRBV6-5; the D call of TRBD1 rests on TCRdb alone, since no DNA is present to check it. This CDR3 region has 16 residues. Germline CDR1 and CDR2: MNHEY and SVGAGI. CDR3 protein: CASSYGQGGGYTEAFF.

This chain links TRBV29-1 with TRBJ1-1; TCRdb indicates TRBD1, and absent DNA this call remains unverified. The germline CDR1 and CDR2 sequences are SQVTM and ANQGSEA. The CDR3 consists of 11 residues. CDR3 sequence: CSVMDPAEAFF. Full variable domain (remainder filled in from reference TRBV29-1 and TRBJ1-1): SAVISQKPSRDICQRGTSLTIQCQVDSQVTMMFWYRQQPGQSLTLIATANQGSEATYESGFVIDKFPISRPNLTFSTLTVSNMSPEDSSIYLCSVMDPAEAFFGQGTRLTVV.

The chain has TRBV19 and TRBJ2-1; TCRdb names TRBD2, which stays unverified in the absence of DNA. This CDR3 is built from 20 residues. Germline CDR1 reads LNHDA; CDR2 reads SQIVND (reference sequence). CDR3: CASSIDPPPSGFNDYNEQFF.

The V gene is TRBV12-3 or TRBV12-4, the J gene TRBJ2-1; absent DNA, TCRdb's TRBD1 call cannot be checked. CDR3 size: 12 residues. CDR3 amino acids: CASGAGMDEQFF.

The CDR3: CASSQLSARGPGRAYNEQFF. This chain links TRBV4-1 with TRBJ2-1; TCRdb returns TRBD1, unconfirmable since there is no DNA. In germline, CDR1 is MGHRA, CDR2 YSYEKL. The length of the CDR3 is 20 residues.

The genes are TRBV7-9 and TRBJ1-5; the TRBD1 assignment by TCRdb is unverifiable without DNA. This CDR3 spans 15 amino acids. Germline V gene lookup returns CDR1 SEHNR and CDR2 FQNEAQ (reference sequence). The CDR3 spells CASSSGGRGGQHQHF.

The gene calls are TRBV24-1 and TRBJ2-2; TCRdb outputs TRBD2, but without DNA this stays unchecked. CDR3 length: 18 amino acids. Germline loops: CDR1 KGHDR, CDR2 SFDVKD. The CDR3: CATSDRTSGRAGTGELFF.

The genes are TRBV12-3 or TRBV12-4 and TRBJ1-1. This CDR3 has 15 residues. CDR3 in amino acids: CASSPMTVMNTEAFF.

The V call is TRBV5-1, the J call TRBJ2-5; the D call of TRBD2 rests on TCRdb alone, since no DNA is present to check it. This CDR3 region has 15 residues. Germline CDR1 SGHRS, CDR2 YFSETQ. The CDR3 sequence is CASSSSSGAQETQYF.

The chain links TRBV6-5 to TRBJ2-3; with no DNA, the TCRdb D assignment of TRBD1 cannot be verified. Germline V CDR1 and CDR2: MNHEY, SVGAGI. The CDR3 length is 12 residues. This CDR3 reads CASSTTENTQYF.

This rearrangement joins TRBV19 to TRBJ2-3; checking the TCRdb D call of TRBD1 is not possible without DNA. Germline CDR1 reads LNHDA; CDR2 reads SQIVND (reference sequence). The CDR3 contains 15 residues. CDR3 amino acids: CASSSGQGDTDTQYF. The full variable domain, in which reference TRBV19 and TRBJ2-3 provide the parts outside the CDR3, is DGGITQSPKYLFRKEGQNVTLSCEQNLNHDAMYWYRQDPGQGLRLIYYSQIVNDFQKGDIAEGYSVSREKKESFPLTVTSAQKNPTAFYLCASSSGQGDTDTQYFGPGTRLTVL.

This chain uses TRBV6-5 with TRBJ2-1; the D call from TCRdb, TRBD2, cannot be confirmed without DNA. The CDR3 has 15 residues. Germline V gives CDR1 MNHEY, CDR2 SVGAGI. The CDR3 is CASSTGRALSNEQFF.